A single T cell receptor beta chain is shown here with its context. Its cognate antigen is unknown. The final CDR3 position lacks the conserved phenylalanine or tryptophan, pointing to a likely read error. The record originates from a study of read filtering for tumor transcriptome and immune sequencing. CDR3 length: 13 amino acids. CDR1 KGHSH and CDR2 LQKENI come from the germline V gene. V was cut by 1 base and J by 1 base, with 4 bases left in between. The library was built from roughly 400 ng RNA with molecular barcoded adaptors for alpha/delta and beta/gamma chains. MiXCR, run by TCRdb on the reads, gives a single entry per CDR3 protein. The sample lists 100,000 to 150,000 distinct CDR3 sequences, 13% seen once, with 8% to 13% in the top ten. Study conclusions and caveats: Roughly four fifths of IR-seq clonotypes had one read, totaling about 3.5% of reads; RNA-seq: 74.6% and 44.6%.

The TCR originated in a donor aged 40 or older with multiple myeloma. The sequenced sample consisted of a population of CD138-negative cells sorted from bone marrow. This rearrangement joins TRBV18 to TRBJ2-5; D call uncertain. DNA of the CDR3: TGTGCCAGCTCACCACAGAGCCAAGAGACCCAGTACCTC. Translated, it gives CASSPQSQETQYL.